A selection of T cell receptor beta chains follows, all from one sample in a study of metastatic and nonmetastatic thyroid tumors. MiXCR reprocessed the PCR reads for TCRdb. The sample lists roughly 89,000 clones, under 15% occurring once. The sample taken for sequencing was tumor tissue. Every receptor here comes from a female donor with papillary thyroid cancer or a benign thyroid nodule (not recorded which). Some clones in this sample may be carry-over from other donors' samples. CDR3s include the opening cysteine and the closing phenylalanine or tryptophan. D genes are given only for firm matches. Clone sizes are given selectively: once, few, many, or a class where the clone is expanded.

>TRBV20-1|TRBJ2-7|TRBD1|many
CSARDKGTGGAQYF
TGCAGTGCTAGAGACAAGGGGACAGGGGGCGCGCAGTACTTC
>TRBV10-2|TRBJ2-3|TRBD2|many
CASSEFGGREIDTQYF
TGCGCCAGCAGTGAGTTCGGCGGGAGGGAAATAGATACGCAGTATTTT
>TRBV12-3/TRBV12-4|TRBJ1-4|NA|many
CASSWGNEKLFF
TGTGCCAGCAGTTGGGGGAATGAAAAACTGTTTTTT
>TRBV27|TRBJ2-3|NA|many
CASSLGISTDTQYF
TGTGCCAGCAGTTTGGGCATAAGCACAGATACGCAGTATTTT
>TRBV7-8|TRBJ2-1|TRBD2|NA
CASIRRIWTSGFNEQFF
TGTGCCAGCATCCGTCGGATCTGGACTAGCGGTTTCAATGAGCAGTTCTTC
>TRBV3-1|TRBJ1-6|TRBD1|many
CASAGQGYNSPLHF
TGTGCCAGCGCTGGACAGGGGTATAATTCACCCCTCCACTTT
>TRBV6-2/TRBV6-3|TRBJ2-2|NA|few
CASSSLVTVGTGELFF
TGTGCCAGCAGTTCTCTCGTGACTGTCGGCACCGGGGAGCTGTTTTTT
>TRBV24-1|TRBJ2-6|NA|many
CATSDSISGANVLTF
TGTGCCACCAGTGATTCGATCTCTGGGGCCAACGTCCTGACTTTC
>TRBV5-1|TRBJ2-3|NA|many
CASSLRVGTDTQYF
TGCGCCAGCAGCTTGCGGGTGGGCACAGATACGCAGTATTTT
>TRBV20-1|TRBJ1-4|NA|NA
CSSRSGAEKLFF
TGCAGTTCTAGATCGGGGGCCGAGAAACTGTTTTTT
>TRBV11-2|TRBJ1-2|NA|many
CASSLGPGTRIYGYTF
TGTGCCAGCAGCTTAGGCCCCGGGACGAGGATCTATGGCTACACCTTC
>TRBV6-1|TRBJ2-7|NA|NA
CASSEVWGEYF
TGTGCCAGCAGTGAAGTCTGGGGGGAGTACTTC
>TRBV11-2|TRBJ2-7|TRBD2|medium-sized
CASSPGTSGYEQYF
TGTGCCAGCAGCCCCGGGACTAGCGGCTACGAGCAGTACTTC
>TRBV12-3/TRBV12-4|TRBJ1-1|NA|many
CAVRRAGMNTEAFF
TGTGCCGTGCGTCGGGCAGGGATGAACACTGAAGCTTTCTTT